These 26 T cell receptor beta chains were sequenced from one sample in a study of shared clonotypes between healthy human individuals. Some clones are missing from TCRdb's copy, which holds only in-frame ones; the method was immunoSEQ multiplex PCR. The data show fewer than 500,000 clones, about 75% seen once. Sequencing input: PBMCs. These receptor sequences come from a woman between 35 and 50 years old in good health. Some clones in this sample may be carry-over from other donors' samples.

The sample holds a few counts of this clone. The rearrangement joins TRBV19 to TRBJ2-2, with D possibly matching TRBD1 (5 bases). V was pared by 8 bases and J by 5 bases, with 18 bases between. Germline V gene data show CDR1 as LNHDA and CDR2 as SQIVND (reference sequence). The CDR3 totals 15 residues. CDR3 loop: CASGPLGRATGELFF. CDR3 DNA: TGTGCCAGTGGGCCCCTGGGCAGGGCTACCGGGGAGCTGTTTTTT.

The chain couples TRBV25-1 to TRBJ1-1; 8 bases agree with TRBD1. In germline, CDR1 is MGHDK, CDR2 SYGVNS. CDR3 length: 14 amino acids. With 1 base clipped from V and 2 bases from J, the junction kept 0 bases outside the gene matches. The CDR3, as DNA: TGTGCCAGCAGTGAATCAGGGGGCAACACTGAAGCTTTCTTT. Encoded protein: CASSESGGNTEAFF.

The sample holds a few counts of this clone. This sequence joins TRBV7-2 and TRBJ2-3; 9 bases agree with TRBD2. Trimming removed 1 base from V and 5 bases from J; junction bases left unmatched: 4. The germline V gene has CDR1 SGHTA and CDR2 FQGNSA. The CDR3 is 15 amino acids. The CDR3 coding sequence is TGTGCCAGCAGCTTAGGCGGGAGGGCCGGAGATACGCAGTATTTT. Protein: CASSLGGRAGDTQYF.

The CDR3 is CASSPWAGYNEQFF. CDR3 DNA: TGCGCCAGCAGCCCTTGGGCGGGGTACAATGAGCAGTTCTTC. The rearrangement links TRBV4-1 to TRBJ2-1, with D maybe TRBD2 (6 bases). CDR1 and CDR2 (germline): MGHRA, YSYEKL. V was shortened by 4 bases and J by 4 bases, with 11 bases between the two germline ends. CDR3 length: 14 amino acids.

The chain has TRBV28 and TRBJ2-1; 9 positions agree with TRBD2. The V segment lost 1 base and the J segment 4 bases; nucleotides outside the gene matches: 5. The CDR3 runs 16 residues. Per the germline V gene, CDR1 is MDHEN and CDR2 is SYDVKM. This CDR3 reads CASSLSWLAGYNEQFF. The CDR3 nucleotides are TGTGCCAGCAGTTTATCCTGGCTAGCGGGATACAATGAGCAGTTCTTC.

Of note for this clone: One base away lies a much larger clone, so this may be a sequencing read error. The CDR3 loop is CASSLTYEQYF. The DNA for the CDR3 is TGCGCCAGCAGCTTAACCTACGAGCAGTACTTC. J is TRBJ2-7 and V is TRBV5-1; no firm D call. Between the trimmed V and J ends, which lost 2 bases and 2 bases, there was a span of 2 bases. The CDR3 length is 11 residues. CDR1 and CDR2 (germline): SGHRS, YFSETQ.

The chain couples TRBV4-1 to TRBJ1-4; 7 nucleotides line up with TRBD1. This CDR3 contains 16 residues. Per the germline V gene, CDR1 is MGHRA and CDR2 is YSYEKL. Trimming took 0 bases from V and 7 from J; bases not matched to a gene: 8. CDR3 residues: CASSQDRGGRGEKLFF. For the CDR3, the DNA is TGCGCCAGCAGCCAAGACAGGGGGGGGCGAGGTGAAAAACTGTTTTTT.

The chain uses TRBV9 and TRBJ2-5; a weak D match, TRBD1 (5 bases). Trimming took 3 bases from V and 5 from J, leaving 17 bases between them. Looked up from germline, CDR1 is SGDLS and CDR2 is YYNGEE. This CDR3 is built from 15 residues. The CDR3 reads CASSAGSLRWETQYF. Written as DNA, the CDR3 is TGTGCCAGCAGCGCAGGGTCCCTCAGGTGGGAGACCCAGTACTTC.

The chain uses TRBV11-2 and TRBJ1-5; 7 bases align to TRBD1. V was clipped by 1 base and J by 5 bases; unmatched bases: 5. CDR3 size: 15 residues. Germline CDR1 and CDR2: SGHAT and FQNNGV. The CDR3 is CASSLGGQRYQPQHF. CDR3 bases: TGTGCCAGCAGCTTAGGGGGACAGCGCTATCAGCCCCAGCATTTT.

This rearrangement joins TRBV20-1 to TRBJ2-1; 8 nucleotides match TRBD2. CDR1 is DFQATT and CDR2 is SNEGSKA in the germline V gene (reference sequence). Unmatched junction bases numbered 6, after V lost 6 bases and J lost 11 bases. The CDR3 has 11 amino acids. The DNA for the CDR3 is TGCAGTGCACCGGGAGGGCCAAAGCAGTTCTTC. Its translation is CSAPGGPKQFF.

The chain uses TRBV19 and TRBJ1-5, with no clear D. Germline lookup yields CDR1 LNHDA and CDR2 SQIVND (reference sequence). The CDR3 loop spans 15 amino acids. V was clipped by 3 bases and J by 6 bases, with 15 bases between them. CDR3 sequence (DNA): TGTGCCAGTAGTATCGCGGGTCTGATCCGTCAGCCCCAGCATTTT. Translation: CASSIAGLIRQPQHF.

This clone came up a few times. The chain recombines TRBV28 with TRBJ1-5; D gene ambiguous. V lost 9 bases and J 6 bases, leaving 15 bases between the germline ends. The V gene's germline CDR1 is MDHEN and CDR2 SYDVKM. The CDR3 spans 13 residues. The CDR3 loop is CASLEAAGQPQHF. The CDR3, as DNA: TGTGCCAGTCTTGAGGCTGCGGGTCAGCCCCAGCATTTT.

This clone was observed many times. This chain joins TRBV11-2 and TRBJ1-3; no definite D call. This CDR3 comprises 15 residues. Germline V CDR1 and CDR2: SGHAT, FQNNGV. V lost 3 bases, J lost 0 bases, and 9 bases lay in between. The CDR3 DNA sequence: TGTGCCAGCAGCTTTGGGGTCTTCTCTGGAAACACCATATATTTT. The encoded protein is CASSFGVFSGNTIYF.

This clone has ten or more counts. The CDR3 DNA is TGTGCCAGTAGTCAGGGTGGAGCAAAAAACATTCAGTACTTC. Its protein product is CASSQGGAKNIQYF. This chain links TRBV19 with TRBJ2-4, with TRBD1 as a possible D gene (5 bases). This CDR3 has 14 amino acids. The V end was cut by 5 bases, the J end by 4 bases, with 12 bases between. Germline V gives CDR1 LNHDA, CDR2 SQIVND (reference sequence).

The chain combines TRBV6-4 with TRBJ2-2; 8 bases map to TRBD2. Unmatched junction bases numbered 4, after V lost 6 bases and J lost 7 bases. Germline V gene lookup returns CDR1 MRHNA and CDR2 SNTAGT. The CDR3 runs to 13 residues. Written as DNA, the CDR3 is TGTGCCAGCAGCCGGGAGGGCAACGGGGAGCTGTTTTTT. Residues: CASSREGNGELFF.

The chain is built from TRBV28 and TRBJ2-3, with a tentative D call TRBD2 (6 bases). The CDR3 length is 15 residues. The V gene lost 6 bases and the J gene lost 2 bases, with 15 bases spanning the gap. Germline-derived CDR1 and CDR2 are MDHEN and SYDVKM. CDR3 sequence reads: CASRSPGLNTDTQYF. Written as DNA, the CDR3 is TGTGCCAGCAGATCACCGGGACTTAACACAGATACGCAGTATTTT. The whole variable domain, filled in from reference TRBV28 and TRBJ2-3, reads DVKVTQSSRYLVKRTGEKVFLECVQDMDHENMFWYRQDPGLGLRLIYFSYDVKMKEKGDIPEGYSVSREKKERFSLILESASTNQTSMYLCASRSPGLNTDTQYFGPGTRLTVL.

The V and J genes are TRBV5-1 and TRBJ2-7, with 7 bases identical to TRBD2. Trimming at V came to 1 base and at J to 6 bases, leaving 7 bases not matched to a gene. Germline CDR1 and CDR2: SGHRS and YFSETQ. The CDR3 is made up of 14 amino acids. CDR3 nucleotides: TGCGCCAGCAGCTTGCGGCTAGCGGCTCGCGAGCAGTACTTC. This gives the protein CASSLRLAAREQYF.

This clone was counted between two and nine times. V and J are TRBV6-4 and TRBJ2-1, with 8 positions matching TRBD2. With 5 bases clipped from V and 9 bases from J, the junction kept 9 bases outside the gene matches. The CDR3 length is 14 residues. CDR1 MRHNA and CDR2 SNTAGT come from the germline V gene. CDR3 sequence: CASSSGSVEGEQFF. DNA for the CDR3: TGTGCCAGCAGTAGCGGGAGCGTTGAGGGTGAGCAGTTCTTC.

The chain carries TRBV6-4 and TRBJ1-4; 8 bases match TRBD1. The CDR3 extends over 12 amino acids. The V and J ends lost 8 bases and 12 bases, in that order; junction bases with no gene match: 8. Germline V gene sequence: CDR1 MRHNA, CDR2 SNTAGT. The CDR3 spells CASGRDRLELFF. The DNA for the CDR3 is TGTGCCAGCGGCCGGGACAGGCTGGAACTGTTTTTT.

The chain recombines TRBV14 with TRBJ2-5, with 9 bases matching TRBD1. The ends lost 4 bases at V and 2 bases at J; junction bases unmatched: 8. CDR3 length equals 16 residues. CDR1 and CDR2 (germline): SGHDN, FVKESK. This chain's CDR3 is CASSLTGGMWQETQYF. The CDR3 region has the DNA TGTGCCAGCAGCCTTACAGGGGGCATGTGGCAAGAGACCCAGTACTTC.

The chain employs TRBV10-3 and TRBJ2-3; TRBD2 is a possible D gene (5 bases). The V gene lost 6 bases and the J gene lost 2 bases, with 15 bases spanning the gap. The CDR3 contains 15 residues. The germline V gene has CDR1 ENHRY and CDR2 SYGVKD. The CDR3 nucleotides are TGTGCCATCAGCGTAGGGAGTGTTTCCACAGATACGCAGTATTTT. Translating it yields CAISVGSVSTDTQYF.

A few counts support this clone. V is TRBV6-6 and J is TRBJ2-1; TRBD2 matches 13 bases. From germline, CDR1 is MNHNY and CDR2 SVGAGI (reference sequence). There are 15 residues in the CDR3. V dropped 10 bases and J dropped 3; count of bases not matched to a gene: 6. The CDR3 spells CATRLAGGFYNEQFF. The CDR3 coding sequence is TGTGCCACTCGACTAGCGGGGGGTTTCTACAATGAGCAGTTCTTC.

This chain joins TRBV18 and TRBJ2-3; 11 nucleotides line up with TRBD2. V gave up 3 bases and J gave up 6 bases; unmatched junction bases: 8. This CDR3 has 16 residues. Germline V lookup: CDR1 KGHSH, CDR2 LQKENI. The CDR3: CASSPGQPSGRDTQYF. The CDR3 region has the DNA TGTGCCAGCTCACCGGGTCAACCTAGCGGGAGGGATACGCAGTATTTT.

CDR3 coding DNA: TGTGCCAGCTCACCCATCAGCACAGATACGCAGTATTTT. This encodes CASSPISTDTQYF. This chain connects TRBV18 to TRBJ2-3, with D uncertain. Looked up from germline, CDR1 is KGHSH and CDR2 is LQKENI. Trimming removed 3 bases from V and 0 bases from J, with 4 bases in between. The CDR3 is made up of 13 amino acids. The full variable domain, in which reference TRBV18 and TRBJ2-3 provide the parts outside the CDR3, is NAGVMQNPRHLVRRRGQEARLRCSPMKGHSHVYWYRQLPEEGLKFMVYLQKENIIDESGMPKERFSAEFPKEGPSILRIQQVVRGDSAAYFCASSPISTDTQYFGPGTRLTVL.

The sample holds one count of this clone. The rearrangement links TRBV5-4 to TRBJ1-1; D gene unclear. Trimming took 0 bases from V and 3 from J, leaving 12 bases between them. This CDR3 is 15 amino acids long. Germline loops: CDR1 SGHNT, CDR2 YYREEE (reference sequence). The CDR3 here is CASSLGQVRDTEAFF. CDR3 coding DNA: TGTGCCAGCAGCTTGGGCCAGGTTCGGGACACTGAAGCTTTCTTT.

A single count supports this clone. V gene TRBV11-2 combines with J gene TRBJ2-2; no reliable D call. Germline lookup yields CDR1 SGHAT and CDR2 FQNNGV. This CDR3 has 13 amino acids. V was trimmed by 5 bases and J by 7 bases, leaving 11 bases between them. CDR3 sequence: CASSRRTNGELFF. The CDR3 DNA sequence: TGTGCCAGCAGCCGCAGGACGAACGGGGAGCTGTTTTTT.